Following are 6 T cell receptor beta chains from one sample sequenced in a study of shared clonotypes between healthy human individuals. Sequenced by immunoSEQ multiplex PCR; TCRdb stores in-frame clones only, minus some. The sample gives almost 750,000 clones, approximately 72% of which show up once; roughly 1.8% is in the top ten. The sample taken for sequencing was memory CD4+ T cells sorted from blood. The sample's subset: CD45RA-negative fraction. The source of these receptors is a woman in her twenties or thirties in good health.

The rearrangement links TRBV29-1 to TRBJ1-4; 7 positions agree with TRBD1. The V segment lost 3 bases and the J segment 8 bases; nucleotides outside the gene matches: 6. The germline CDR1 and CDR2 sequences are SQVTM and ANQGSEA. This CDR3 contains 13 residues. CDR3 loop: CSVELQGSEKLFF. Here the CDR3 DNA reads TGCAGCGTTGAGTTACAGGGGTCGGAAAAACTGTTTTTT.

The J gene is TRBJ2-7, the V gene TRBV5-4; D ambiguous. Trimming removed 2 bases from V and 2 bases from J, with 11 bases in between. This CDR3 is built from 14 residues. Germline V CDR1 and CDR2: SGHNT, YYREEE (reference sequence). The CDR3 coding sequence is TGTGCCAGCAGCTTTCTGGACCGCCCCTACGAGCAGTACTTC. This gives the protein CASSFLDRPYEQYF.

This clone has just a few counts. This chain joins TRBV5-4 and TRBJ2-1; D not resolved. CDR1 SGHNT and CDR2 YYREEE come from the germline V gene (reference sequence). The V gene lost 4 bases and the J gene lost 0 bases, with 11 bases spanning the gap. CDR3 size: 15 residues. The CDR3 sequence: CASSNLYSSYNEQFF. In DNA, the CDR3 is TGTGCCAGCAGCAATCTCTATAGCTCCTACAATGAGCAGTTCTTC.

The chain is built from TRBV15 and TRBJ2-7, with D possibly called TRBD1 or TRBD2 (5 bases each). This CDR3 contains 15 residues. The V gene's germline CDR1 is LNHNV and CDR2 YYDKDF (reference sequence). Trimming cost V 0 bases and J 1 base, with 10 bases left between them. The CDR3 protein is CATSRDRGRSYEQYF. In DNA form, the CDR3 reads TGTGCCACCAGCAGAGATCGGGGCAGATCCTACGAGCAGTACTTC.

The genes are TRBV4-2 and TRBJ2-1; TRBD1 might be the D (5 bases). Deletions cut 0 bases from V and 7 bases from J, with 13 bases between. CDR1 is LGHNA and CDR2 is YNFKEQ in the germline V gene. There are 15 residues in the CDR3. Here the CDR3 reads CASSQDGHPRNEQFF. Here the CDR3 DNA reads TGTGCCAGCAGCCAAGACGGACACCCCAGGAATGAGCAGTTCTTC.

This clone was seen only once. V and J are TRBV28 and TRBJ2-6; D may be TRBD1 or TRBD2 (6 bases each). CDR1 and CDR2 from the germline V gene are MDHEN and SYDVKM. The CDR3 has 18 amino acids. Trimming took off 2 bases at V and 0 bases at J, with 14 bases between the two ends. As DNA, the CDR3 is TGTGCCAGCAGTTTAGGAAGGGGGGTACTCTCTGGGGCCAACGTCCTGACTTTC. It translates to CASSLGRGVLSGANVLTF.